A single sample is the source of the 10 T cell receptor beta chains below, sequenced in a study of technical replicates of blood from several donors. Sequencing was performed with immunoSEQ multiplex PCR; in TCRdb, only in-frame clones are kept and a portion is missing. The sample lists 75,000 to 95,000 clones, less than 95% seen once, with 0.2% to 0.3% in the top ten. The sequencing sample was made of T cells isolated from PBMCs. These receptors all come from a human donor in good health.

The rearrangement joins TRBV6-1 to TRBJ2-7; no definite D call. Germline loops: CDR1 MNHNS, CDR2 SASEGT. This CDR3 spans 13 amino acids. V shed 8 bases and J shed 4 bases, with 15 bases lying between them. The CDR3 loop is CASHVRAPYEQYF. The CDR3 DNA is TGTGCCAGCCATGTAAGAGCCCCTTACGAGCAGTACTTC.

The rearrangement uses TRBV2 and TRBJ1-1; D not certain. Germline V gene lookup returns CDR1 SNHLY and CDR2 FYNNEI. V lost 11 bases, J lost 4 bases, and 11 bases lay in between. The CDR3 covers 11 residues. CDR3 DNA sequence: TGTGCCCCCCAGGTTCGCACTGAAGCTTTCTTT. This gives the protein CAPQVRTEAFF. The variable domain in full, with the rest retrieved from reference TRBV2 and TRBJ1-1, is EPEVTQTPSHQVTQMGQEVILRCVPISNHLYFYWYRQILGQKVEFLVSFYNNEISEKSEIFDDQFSVERPDGSNFTLKIRSTKLEDSAMYFCAPQVRTEAFFGQGTRLTVV.

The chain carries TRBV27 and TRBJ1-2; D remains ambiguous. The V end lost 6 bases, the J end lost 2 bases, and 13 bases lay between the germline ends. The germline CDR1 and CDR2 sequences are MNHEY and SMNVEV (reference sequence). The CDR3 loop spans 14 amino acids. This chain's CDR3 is CASRSTSPNYGYTF. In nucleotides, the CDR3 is TGTGCCAGCAGGTCGACATCCCCAAACTATGGCTACACCTTC.

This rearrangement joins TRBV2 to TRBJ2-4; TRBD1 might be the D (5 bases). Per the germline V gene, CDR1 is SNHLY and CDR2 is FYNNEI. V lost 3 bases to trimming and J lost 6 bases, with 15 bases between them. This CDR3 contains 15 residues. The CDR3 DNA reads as TGTGCCAGCAGTGATGGGAAGACAGTTATAAACATTCAGTACTTC. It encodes CASSDGKTVINIQYF.

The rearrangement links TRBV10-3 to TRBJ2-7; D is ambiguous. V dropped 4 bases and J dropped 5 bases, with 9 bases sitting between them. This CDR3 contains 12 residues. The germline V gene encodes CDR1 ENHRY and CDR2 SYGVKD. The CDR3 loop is CAISVSAHEQYF. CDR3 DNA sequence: TGTGCCATCAGTGTGAGCGCACACGAGCAGTACTTC.

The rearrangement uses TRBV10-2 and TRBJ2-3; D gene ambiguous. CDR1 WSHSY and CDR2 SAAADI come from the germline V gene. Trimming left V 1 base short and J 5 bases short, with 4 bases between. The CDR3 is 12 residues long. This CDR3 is CASSEFIDTQYF. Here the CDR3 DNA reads TGCGCCAGCAGTGAGTTTATAGATACGCAGTATTTT.

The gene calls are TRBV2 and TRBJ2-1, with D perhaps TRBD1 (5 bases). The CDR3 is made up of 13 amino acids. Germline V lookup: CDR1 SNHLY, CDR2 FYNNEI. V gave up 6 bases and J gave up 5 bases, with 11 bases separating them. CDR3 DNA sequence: TGTGCCAGCAGAGACAGAGTTAACAATGAGCAGTTCTTC. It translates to CASRDRVNNEQFF. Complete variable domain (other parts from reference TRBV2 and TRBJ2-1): EPEVTQTPSHQVTQMGQEVILRCVPISNHLYFYWYRQILGQKVEFLVSFYNNEISEKSEIFDDQFSVERPDGSNFTLKIRSTKLEDSAMYFCASRDRVNNEQFFGPGTRLTVL.

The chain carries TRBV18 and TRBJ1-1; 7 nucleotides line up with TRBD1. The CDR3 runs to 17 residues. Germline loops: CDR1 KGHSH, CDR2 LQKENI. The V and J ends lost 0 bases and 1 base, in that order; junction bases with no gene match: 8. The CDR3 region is CASSPPFDRATNTEAFF. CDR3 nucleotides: TGTGCCAGCTCACCACCCTTTGACAGGGCCACGAACACTGAAGCTTTCTTT.

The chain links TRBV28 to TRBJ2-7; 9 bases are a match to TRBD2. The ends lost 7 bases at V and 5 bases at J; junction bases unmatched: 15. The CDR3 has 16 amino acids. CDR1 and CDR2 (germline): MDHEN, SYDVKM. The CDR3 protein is CASIGSGSVGLHEQYF. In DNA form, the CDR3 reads TGTGCCAGCATAGGTAGCGGGAGTGTAGGGCTCCACGAGCAGTACTTC.

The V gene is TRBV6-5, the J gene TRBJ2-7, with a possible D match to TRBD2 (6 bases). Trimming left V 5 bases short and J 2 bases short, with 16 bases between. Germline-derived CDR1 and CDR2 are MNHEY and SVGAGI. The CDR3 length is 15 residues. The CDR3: CASSPRLTGAYEQYF. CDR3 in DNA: TGTGCCAGCAGTCCCAGACTAACGGGAGCCTACGAGCAGTACTTC.